These 22 T cell receptor beta chains originate from one sample sequenced in a study of beta chain features in type 1 diabetes. Expressed TCRB transcripts were sequenced because the entire RNA isolate underwent reverse transcription. Sequencing was performed with immunoSEQ multiplex PCR; in TCRdb, only in-frame clones are kept and a portion is missing. This sample has about 330,000 clones, with approximately 11% found just once. Sequencing was done on a sample of naive CD4+ T cells from blood. The receptors shown here come from a woman aged 25-40 years in good health.

J is TRBJ2-1 and V is TRBV7-2, with 9 bases lining up with TRBD2. The germline V gene has CDR1 SGHTA and CDR2 FQGNSA. V gave up 3 bases and J gave up 1 base; unmatched junction bases: 4. The CDR3 is made up of 16 amino acids. CDR3 region: CASSFAGGGSYNEQFF. The CDR3 DNA is TGTGCCAGCAGCTTCGCGGGAGGGGGTTCCTACAATGAGCAGTTCTTC.

As concerns this clone: Different DNA sequences within this sample yield the same CDR3. The chain uses TRBV15 and TRBJ2-7; tentative D call: TRBD2 (5 bases). The CDR3 is 13 amino acids. Trimming removed 0 bases from V and 3 bases from J, with 6 bases in between. Per the germline V gene, CDR1 is LNHNV and CDR2 is YYDKDF (reference sequence). CDR3 sequence reads: CATSRDAGYEQYF. CDR3 coding DNA: TGTGCCACCAGCAGAGATGCGGGCTACGAGCAGTACTTC.

The chain has TRBV5-4 and TRBJ2-5; TRBD1 matches at 9 bases. This CDR3 region has 15 residues. Germline V lookup: CDR1 SGHNT, CDR2 YYREEE (reference sequence). V lost 4 bases to trimming and J lost 1 base; unmatched junction nucleotides: 5. CDR3 sequence (DNA): TGTGCCAGCAGCCCCCTGACAGGGGGCCAAGAGACCCAGTACTTC. Its translation is CASSPLTGGQETQYF.

This clone appeared a few times. The V call is TRBV4-3, the J call TRBJ2-3; D is undetermined. The CDR3 runs 16 residues. CDR1 and CDR2 from the germline V gene are LGHNA and YSLEER. V was shortened by 1 base and J by 2 bases, with 13 bases between the two germline ends. CDR3 loop: CASSQVASSDTDTQYF. CDR3 nucleotide sequence: TGCGCCAGCAGCCAAGTCGCGTCTAGTGACACAGATACGCAGTATTTT.

The CDR3 coding sequence is TGCGCCAGCAGTCAGTCGGGGACTAGCGGGGCAACTTACGAGCAGTACTTC. It translates to CASSQSGTSGATYEQYF. This chain joins TRBV23-1 and TRBJ2-7; 13 nucleotides align to TRBD2. TRBV23-1 is an open reading frame whose function is uncertain. J was trimmed by 4 bases and V by 3 bases; bases with no gene match: 9. The CDR3 consists of 17 residues.

The chain links TRBV7-3 to TRBJ2-7, with D perhaps TRBD1 (6 bases). The CDR3 loop spans 12 amino acids. Per germline, CDR1 SGHTA and CDR2 FQGTGA. V lost 1 base and J lost 12, with 13 bases in between. CDR3 sequence (DNA): TGTGCCAGCAGCTTAATGCAGGGGCCTATGTACTTC. Translated: CASSLMQGPMYF.

A note on this clone: Distinct nucleotide sequences in the sample also encode this CDR3. This rearrangement joins TRBV15 to TRBJ2-5, with D possibly matching TRBD2 (6 bases). The germline V gene has CDR1 LNHNV and CDR2 YYDKDF (reference sequence). This CDR3 is 14 amino acids long. V dropped 1 base and J dropped 0 bases, with 6 bases sitting between them. In DNA form, the CDR3 reads TGTGCCACCAGCAGAGGGGACTACCAAGAGACCCAGTACTTC. It yields the protein CATSRGDYQETQYF.

The chain uses TRBV29-1 and TRBJ2-3, with 7 bases identical to TRBD2. The germline CDR1 and CDR2 sequences are SQVTM and ANQGSEA. V lost 5 bases to trimming and J lost 2 bases; unmatched junction nucleotides: 10. This CDR3 is 15 amino acids long. CDR3 bases: TGCAGCGTTTTCCCCGCGGGACTAAACACAGATACGCAGTATTTT. It encodes CSVFPAGLNTDTQYF.

The V and J genes are TRBV28 and TRBJ1-2, with 9 bases fitting TRBD1. J was trimmed by 3 bases and V by 5 bases; bases with no gene match: 10. Germline CDR1 and CDR2: MDHEN and SYDVKM. This CDR3 comprises 16 residues. The CDR3 DNA is TGTGCCAGCAGTCCGGCTGGACAGGGGTCCGACTATGGCTACACCTTC. It encodes CASSPAGQGSDYGYTF.

V gene TRBV18 combines with J gene TRBJ1-4; possibly TRBD1 for D (5 bases). V lost 3 bases to trimming and J lost 4 bases, with 15 bases between them. There are 16 residues in the CDR3. CDR1 and CDR2 from the germline V gene are KGHSH and LQKENI. CDR3 bases: TGTGCCAGCTCACCGCTCCAGGGATCGGGTAATGAAAAACTGTTTTTT. Its translation is CASSPLQGSGNEKLFF.

This chain uses TRBV7-6 with TRBJ1-2, with D hard to call. The germline CDR1 and CDR2 sequences are SGHVS and FNYEAQ. With 5 bases removed from V and 4 bases from J, the gap between germline ends came to 14 bases. This CDR3 contains 14 residues. CDR3 amino acids: CASSPRGGSYGYTF. CDR3 nucleotides: TGTGCCAGCAGCCCGCGAGGAGGATCCTATGGCTACACCTTC.

This clone was observed a few times. The genes are TRBV4-3 and TRBJ2-7; TRBD1 aligns across 8 bases. Trimming removed 0 bases from V and 2 bases from J; junction bases left unmatched: 3. This CDR3 spans 15 amino acids. CDR1 is LGHNA, CDR2 YSLEER, per germline. In DNA, the CDR3 is TGCGCCAGCAGCCAAGAATACAGGGGGGCCTACGAGCAGTACTTC. Amino acids: CASSQEYRGAYEQYF.

This clone came up a few times. The rearrangement joins TRBV4-1 to TRBJ2-3; D is uncertain. Looked up from germline, CDR1 is MGHRA and CDR2 is YSYEKL. The CDR3 is 15 residues long. V lost 1 base to trimming and J lost 0 bases, with 8 bases between them. Here the CDR3 reads CASSQGPTSTDTQYF. CDR3 bases: TGCGCCAGCAGCCAAGGTCCCACTAGCACAGATACGCAGTATTTT.

The gene calls are TRBV7-2 and TRBJ2-3; tentatively, D is TRBD2 (5 bases). The CDR3 contains 13 residues. V lost 7 bases to trimming and J lost 4 bases, with 12 bases between them. Germline V lookup: CDR1 SGHTA, CDR2 FQGNSA. The CDR3 DNA follows: TGTGCCAGCAACCCCTACGGGGCAGATACGCAGTATTTT. This encodes CASNPYGADTQYF.

The chain links TRBV27 to TRBJ2-3; tentative D call: TRBD1 (5 bases). This CDR3 is 16 amino acids long. Germline CDR1 reads MNHEY; CDR2 reads SMNVEV (reference sequence). The V gene lost 4 bases and the J gene lost 3 bases, with 17 bases spanning the gap. CDR3 sequence reads: CASSYHNLTETDTQYF. The CDR3, as DNA: TGTGCCAGCAGTTACCATAACCTGACAGAAACAGATACGCAGTATTTT.

This chain uses TRBV28 with TRBJ1-1; 8 bases map to TRBD1. The germline V gene has CDR1 MDHEN and CDR2 SYDVKM. Trimming at V came to 0 bases and at J to 5 bases, leaving 5 bases not matched to a gene. The CDR3 consists of 15 residues. The CDR3 bases are TGTGCCAGCAGTTTATGGGACAGGGACGGAACTGAAGCTTTCTTT. Residues: CASSLWDRDGTEAFF.

The V gene is TRBV29-1, the J gene TRBJ1-5, with no clear D. V was pared by 0 bases and J by 7 bases, with 16 bases between. Per the germline V gene, CDR1 is SQVTM and CDR2 is ANQGSEA. The CDR3 length is 15 residues. The chain's CDR3 is CSVEEGGGGGQPQHF. CDR3 DNA: TGCAGCGTTGAAGAAGGTGGTGGAGGAGGACAGCCCCAGCATTTT.

This chain links TRBV7-3 with TRBJ2-7, with 11 bases matching TRBD2. CDR1 and CDR2 (germline): SGHTA, FQGTGA. The CDR3 consists of 16 residues. V trimming: 5 bases; J trimming: 3 bases; junction bases outside the gene matches: 9. CDR3 residues: CASSKTSGRNLYEQYF. The CDR3 bases are TGTGCCAGCAGCAAAACTAGCGGGAGAAATCTCTACGAGCAGTACTTC.

Comments on this clone: At one end, the junction sequence differs from germline, possibly due to a read error. The chain links TRBV19 to TRBJ2-1, with TRBD2 as a possible D gene (6 bases). The CDR3 is 16 residues long. CDR1 is LNHDA, CDR2 SQIVND, per germline (reference sequence). CDR3 region: CASSTFASASDNEQFF. In DNA form, the CDR3 reads TGTGCCAGTAGTACTTTCGCTAGCGCCTCCGACAATGAGCAGTTCTTC.

This clone was seen more than once but under ten times. V usage is TRBV6-5 and J usage is TRBJ2-3; D possibly corresponds to TRBD1 (6 bases). CDR1 and CDR2 from the germline V gene are MNHEY and SVGAGI. With 8 bases removed from V and 5 bases from J, the gap between germline ends came to 20 bases. The CDR3 loop spans 15 amino acids. CDR3 residues: CASATRGTPKDTQYF. The DNA for the CDR3 is TGTGCCAGCGCTACAAGGGGGACCCCAAAAGATACGCAGTATTTT.

This clone was observed a few times. This chain links TRBV27 with TRBJ2-1, with 13 bases aligning to TRBD2. Germline assignment: CDR1 MNHEY and CDR2 SMNVEV (reference sequence). The CDR3 is 15 residues long. V dropped 5 bases and J dropped 6; count of bases not matched to a gene: 4. CDR3 sequence (DNA): TGTGCCAGCAGTACCGGGACTAGCGGGGTCAATGAGCAGTTCTTC. This gives the protein CASSTGTSGVNEQFF.

The chain employs TRBV7-9 and TRBJ2-7, with D perhaps TRBD1 (6 bases). Trimming removed 3 bases from V and 2 bases from J, with 11 bases in between. Per the germline V gene, CDR1 is SEHNR and CDR2 is FQNEAQ (reference sequence). The CDR3 spans 14 residues. This CDR3 reads CASSFDRIPYEQYF. CDR3 coding DNA: TGTGCCAGCAGCTTCGACAGGATCCCCTACGAGCAGTACTTC.